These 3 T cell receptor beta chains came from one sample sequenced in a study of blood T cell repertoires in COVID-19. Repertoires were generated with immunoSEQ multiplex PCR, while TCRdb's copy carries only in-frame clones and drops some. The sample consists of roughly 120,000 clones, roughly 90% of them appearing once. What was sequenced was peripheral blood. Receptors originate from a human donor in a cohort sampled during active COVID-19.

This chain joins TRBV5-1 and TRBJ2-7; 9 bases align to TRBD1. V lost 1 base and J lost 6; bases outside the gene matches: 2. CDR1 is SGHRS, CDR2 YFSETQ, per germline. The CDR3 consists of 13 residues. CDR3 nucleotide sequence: TGCGCCAGCAGCTTGCGACAGGGGGGCGAGCAGTACTTC. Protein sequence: CASSLRQGGEQYF.

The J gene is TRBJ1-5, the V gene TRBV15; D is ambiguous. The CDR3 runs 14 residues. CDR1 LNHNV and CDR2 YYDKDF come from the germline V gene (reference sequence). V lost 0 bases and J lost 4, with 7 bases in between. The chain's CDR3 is CATSRDRGNQPQHF. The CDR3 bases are TGTGCCACCAGCAGAGATCGAGGGAATCAGCCCCAGCATTTT.

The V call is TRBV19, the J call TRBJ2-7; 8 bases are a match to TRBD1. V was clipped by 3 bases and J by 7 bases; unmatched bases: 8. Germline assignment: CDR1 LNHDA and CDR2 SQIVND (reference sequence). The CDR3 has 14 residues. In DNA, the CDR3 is TGTGCCAGTAGTATTACCACAGGGGGAGCAGAGCAGTACTTC. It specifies CASSITTGGAEQYF.